The 3 T cell receptor beta chains in this list originate from one sample, sequenced in a study of blood T cells in healthy people across ages. A second PCR of 7 to 11 cycles used a sample-barcoded 5' primer and a J-beta primer mix. MiXCR, applied by TCRdb to the 5' RACE reads, yields one record per CDR3 protein. This table has 700,000 to 900,000 distinct CDR3 sequences, about 55% appearing once. The specimen was blood. The source is an elderly man in good health.

A few counts support this clonotype. CDR3 nucleotide sequence: TGTGCCAGCAGCTCCACAGGGGCTTCTGGCTATGGCTACACCTTC. It encodes CASSSTGASGYGYTF. The rearrangement uses TRBV11-2 and TRBJ1-2; 7 bases agree with TRBD1. Trimming cost V 4 bases and J 4 bases; bases outside gene matches: 9. This CDR3 has 15 residues. The V gene's germline CDR1 is SGHAT and CDR2 FQNNGV.

The gene calls are TRBV6-1 and TRBJ2-5; 15 bases line up with TRBD2. Losses at the gene ends were 6 bases for V and 3 bases for J; bases not matched to a gene: 8. The germline V gene encodes CDR1 MNHNS and CDR2 SASEGT. The CDR3 loop spans 17 amino acids. Here the CDR3 DNA reads TGTGCCAGCAGCAATGGACTAGCGGGAGGGGCGGAAGAGACCCAGTACTTC. Protein: CASSNGLAGGAEETQYF.

This clonotype appeared a few times. The chain carries TRBV12-3 or TRBV12-4 and TRBJ2-4; 10 bases fit TRBD1. The V and J ends lost 5 bases and 8 bases, in that order; junction bases with no gene match: 3. The CDR3 sequence is 13 residues long. The CDR3 region is CASSGTGVDIQYF. DNA for the CDR3: TGTGCCAGCAGTGGGACAGGGGTGGACATTCAGTACTTC.